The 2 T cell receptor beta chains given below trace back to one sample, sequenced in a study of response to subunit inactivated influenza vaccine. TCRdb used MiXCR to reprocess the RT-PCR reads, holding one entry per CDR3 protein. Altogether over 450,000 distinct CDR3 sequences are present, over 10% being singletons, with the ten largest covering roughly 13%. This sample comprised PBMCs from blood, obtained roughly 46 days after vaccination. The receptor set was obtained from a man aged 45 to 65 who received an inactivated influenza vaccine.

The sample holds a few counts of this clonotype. CDR3 region: CASSVGLAGGETQYF. DNA of the CDR3: TGTGCCAGCAGCGTAGGACTTGCGGGAGGAGAGACCCAGTACTTC. This rearrangement joins TRBV9 to TRBJ2-5, with 8 bases lining up with TRBD2. V shed 0 bases and J 4 bases; nucleotides not matched to a gene: 5. Germline V CDR1 and CDR2: SGDLS, YYNGEE. The CDR3 length is 15 residues. Based on the CDR3 plus reference TRBV9 and TRBJ2-5, the full variable domain is DSGVTQTPKHLITATGQRVTLRCSPRSGDLSVYWYQQSLDQGLQFLIQYYNGEERAKGNILERFSAQQFPDLHSELNLSSLELGDSALYFCASSVGLAGGETQYFGPGTRLLVL.

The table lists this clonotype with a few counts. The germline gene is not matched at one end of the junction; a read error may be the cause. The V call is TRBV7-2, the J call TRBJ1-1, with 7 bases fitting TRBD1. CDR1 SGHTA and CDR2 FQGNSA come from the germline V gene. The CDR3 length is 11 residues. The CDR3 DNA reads TGTGCCAGCAGGAAAAAGACAGGGCGGGTCTTT. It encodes CASRKKTGRVF.